A single sample is the source of the 32 T cell receptor beta chains below, sequenced in a study of blood T cell repertoires in COVID-19. Assay: immunoSEQ multiplex PCR; the TCRdb copy retains only in-frame clones and omits some. The sample has tens of thousands of clones; 85% are singletons. Material: peripheral blood. The origin of the receptors is a man aged 45-65 years with active COVID-19.

The chain links TRBV6-4 to TRBJ1-1, with unresolved D. Trimming took 2 bases from V and 1 from J, leaving 5 bases between them. The germline gives CDR1 MRHNA, CDR2 SNTAGT. The CDR3 totals 13 residues. CDR3 in DNA: TGTGCCAGCAGTGACCGGGGGAACACTGAAGCTTTCTTT. Translation gives CASSDRGNTEAFF.

DNA of the CDR3: TGTGCCAGCAGTGAGCGTGACTTAGCGCAGTTCTTC. Amino acid sequence: CASSERDLAQFF. This rearrangement joins TRBV2 to TRBJ2-1; D not resolved. The germline gives CDR1 SNHLY, CDR2 FYNNEI. CDR3 size: 12 residues. The V gene lost 3 bases and the J gene lost 12 bases, with 12 bases spanning the gap.

The J gene is TRBJ2-3, the V gene TRBV5-1, with TRBD2 matching over 12 bases. There are 16 residues in the CDR3. The V gene end was trimmed by 2 bases and the J gene end by 3 bases; junction bases not matched to a gene: 4. Per the germline V gene, CDR1 is SGHRS and CDR2 is YFSETQ. As DNA, the CDR3 is TGCGCCAGCAGCTTACTAGCGGGGGGCGGAACAGATACGCAGTATTTT. Its protein product is CASSLLAGGGTDTQYF.

This chain links TRBV4-1 with TRBJ2-7; maybe TRBD2 (6 bases). Germline V gives CDR1 MGHRA, CDR2 YSYEKL. This CDR3 comprises 14 residues. V shed 4 bases and J shed 2 bases, with 12 bases lying between them. CDR3 loop: CASSRGPGAYEQYF. Here the CDR3 DNA reads TGCGCCAGCAGCCGGGGACCGGGAGCCTACGAGCAGTACTTC.

The chain uses TRBV28 and TRBJ1-2; weak D call: TRBD1 (5 bases). Germline V gene sequence: CDR1 MDHEN, CDR2 SYDVKM. The V end was cut by 4 bases, the J end by 3 bases, with 12 bases between. The CDR3 has 14 amino acids. The CDR3 loop reads CASSSDNVDYGYTF. Written as DNA, the CDR3 is TGTGCCAGCAGTTCGGACAATGTAGACTATGGCTACACCTTC.

The chain is built from TRBV29-1 and TRBJ1-4; no clear D. Germline V lookup: CDR1 SQVTM, CDR2 ANQGSEA. With 3 bases removed from V and 8 bases from J, the gap between germline ends came to 7 bases. The CDR3 sequence is 11 residues long. As DNA, the CDR3 is TGCAGCGTTGAGGAGGGCGAAAAACTGTTTTTT. This encodes CSVEEGEKLFF.

This rearrangement joins TRBV5-4 to TRBJ1-2, with a possible D match to TRBD1 (6 bases). The V and J ends lost 4 bases and 2 bases respectively, with 15 bases between them. The CDR3 runs to 15 residues. CDR1 is SGHNT, CDR2 YYREEE, per germline (reference sequence). The DNA of the CDR3 is TGTGCCAGCAGCGATAAAGGACAGATAAACTATGGCTACACCTTC. It specifies CASSDKGQINYGYTF.

This clone was recorded only once. V and J are TRBV7-9 and TRBJ2-7; no clear D. Per germline, CDR1 SEHNR and CDR2 FQNEAQ (reference sequence). CDR3 length: 14 residues. Trimming left V 5 bases short and J 0 bases short, with 11 bases between. The CDR3 loop is CASSPTESSYEQYF. CDR3 sequence (DNA): TGTGCCAGCAGCCCGACGGAGAGCTCCTACGAGCAGTACTTC.

The J gene is TRBJ1-2, the V gene TRBV9; D is undetermined. Germline CDR1 and CDR2: SGDLS and YYNGEE. Trimming took off 4 bases at V and 3 bases at J, with 7 bases between the two ends. The CDR3 extends over 12 amino acids. The DNA for the CDR3 is TGTGCCAGCAGCCTAAGTCACTATGGCTACACCTTC. As protein: CASSLSHYGYTF.

The chain uses TRBV6-5 and TRBJ1-6; no clear D gene. V was shortened by 2 bases and J by 7 bases, with 12 bases between the two germline ends. Germline lookup yields CDR1 MNHEY and CDR2 SVGAGI. The CDR3 spans 15 residues. CDR3 amino acids: CASSYGSHANSPLHF. The CDR3 nucleotides are TGTGCCAGCAGTTACGGTTCACACGCCAATTCACCCCTCCACTTT.

V and J are TRBV19 and TRBJ2-4; D is perhaps TRBD1 (6 bases). The CDR3 runs to 16 residues. V lost 4 bases and J 2 bases, leaving 15 bases between the germline ends. Per germline, CDR1 LNHDA and CDR2 SQIVND (reference sequence). The CDR3 region is CASSTPVTGSKNIQYF. The CDR3 DNA follows: TGTGCCAGTAGTACCCCCGTGACAGGATCCAAAAACATTCAGTACTTC.

This clone was counted only a few times. The rearrangement uses TRBV6-4 and TRBJ2-3; 10 bases match TRBD2. Trimming took 3 bases from V and 5 from J; bases not matched to a gene: 5. Germline CDR1 is MRHNA and CDR2 is SNTAGT. This CDR3 comprises 15 residues. The CDR3 reads CASSEIAGGEDTQYF. DNA of the CDR3: TGTGCCAGCAGTGAAATAGCGGGGGGTGAAGATACGCAGTATTTT.

The table lists this clone with a count of one. The chain is built from TRBV5-6 and TRBJ2-2; perhaps TRBD1 as D (6 bases). The V gene lost 1 base and the J gene lost 5 bases, with 15 bases spanning the gap. The CDR3 loop spans 16 amino acids. The germline V gene encodes CDR1 SGHDT and CDR2 YYEEEE. In DNA, the CDR3 is TGTGCCAGCAGCTTGCGTTCAGGGGCCCTTACCGGGGAGCTGTTTTTT. As protein: CASSLRSGALTGELFF. The complete variable domain, with remaining parts taken from reference TRBV5-6 and TRBJ2-2, reads DAGVTQSPTHLIKTRGQQVTLRCSPKSGHDTVSWYQQALGQGPQFIFQYYEEEERQRGNFPDRFSGHQFPNYSSELNVNALLLGDSALYLCASSLRSGALTGELFFGEGSRLTVL.

This chain links TRBV4-3 with TRBJ1-6; no reliable D call. V was shortened by 0 bases and J by 0 bases, with 15 bases between the two germline ends. Germline CDR1 LGHNA, CDR2 YSLEER. There are 19 residues in the CDR3. The CDR3 loop is CASSQESYLTSSYNSPLHF. Here the CDR3 DNA reads TGCGCCAGCAGCCAAGAGAGTTACTTAACGAGCTCCTATAATTCACCCCTCCACTTT.

This chain joins TRBV3-1 (or the pseudogene TRBV3-2) and TRBJ2-7; TRBD1 matches 8 bases. In germline, CDR1 is LGHDT, CDR2 YNNKEL (reference sequence). Trimming took 4 bases from V and 7 from J; bases not matched to a gene: 12. The CDR3 totals 15 residues. DNA for the CDR3: TGTGCCAGCAGCCCCCAGGGCAGGGGGCTGGGTGAGCAGTACTTC. This encodes CASSPQGRGLGEQYF.

The gene calls are TRBV29-1 and TRBJ1-2; D may be TRBD1 (6 bases). V was shortened by 6 bases and J by 4 bases, with 15 bases between the two germline ends. The germline V gene encodes CDR1 SQVTM and CDR2 ANQGSEA. CDR3 length: 13 residues. CDR3 DNA sequence: TGCAGCGTCCGACAGGTTATGTCCTATGGCTACACCTTC. It yields the protein CSVRQVMSYGYTF.

The chain links TRBV20-1 to TRBJ2-3; D unresolved. CDR3 length equals 11 residues. The germline V gene encodes CDR1 DFQATT and CDR2 SNEGSKA (reference sequence). Deletions cut 3 bases from V and 5 bases from J, with 6 bases between. This CDR3 is CSASFLDTQYF. CDR3 nucleotides: TGCAGTGCTAGCTTTTTAGATACGCAGTATTTT.

The chain carries TRBV5-1 and TRBJ1-1; TRBD1 matches 7 bases. V was pared by 3 bases and J by 4 bases, with 6 bases of the junction left unmatched. Germline V gene data show CDR1 as SGHRS and CDR2 as YFSETQ. CDR3 length: 14 residues. CDR3 protein: CASSSDRVSTEAFF. The CDR3 coding sequence is TGCGCCAGCAGCTCCGACAGGGTCAGCACTGAAGCTTTCTTT.

This chain uses TRBV4-3 with TRBJ2-4; 8 bases map to TRBD1. Germline V gene sequence: CDR1 LGHNA, CDR2 YSLEER. The CDR3 runs 16 residues. The junction had 8 bases not matched to a gene; V was cut back by 4 bases and J by 3 bases. This CDR3 reads CASSPSPGGVKNIQYF. CDR3 DNA sequence: TGCGCCAGCAGCCCAAGTCCAGGGGGCGTCAAAAACATTCAGTACTTC.

The V gene is TRBV9, the J gene TRBJ2-3, with D perhaps matching TRBD2 (7 bases). This CDR3 has 16 residues. Trimming took 0 bases from V and 4 from J, leaving 15 bases between them. Germline CDR1 is SGDLS and CDR2 is YYNGEE. The CDR3 DNA sequence: TGTGCCAGCAGCGTAGGGCCGGGGGGCCGCGCAGATACGCAGTATTTT. Translating gives CASSVGPGGRADTQYF.

The chain combines TRBV6-6 with TRBJ2-2; D may be TRBD1 (6 bases). V was shortened by 2 bases and J by 3 bases, with 13 bases between the two germline ends. Germline V CDR1 and CDR2: MNHNY, SVGAGI (reference sequence). The CDR3 has 16 residues. The CDR3 DNA reads TGTGCCAGCAGTTACGGTGGGGGCGGGTACACCGGGGAGCTGTTTTTT. It translates to CASSYGGGGYTGELFF.

The chain carries TRBV6-2 or TRBV6-3 and TRBJ2-6, with a tentative D call TRBD1 (6 bases). The CDR3 has 16 residues. Trimming pared 6 bases from V and 2 bases from J, leaving 14 bases between. Germline CDR1 MNHEY, CDR2 SVGEGT. For the CDR3, the DNA is TGTGCCAGCAGCACGGGACACCCGGCTGGGGCCAACGTCCTGACTTTC. This sequence encodes CASSTGHPAGANVLTF.

The chain uses TRBV27 and TRBJ1-6, with D possibly matching TRBD1 (5 bases). The CDR3 runs to 15 residues. Germline V gene data show CDR1 as MNHEY and CDR2 as SMNVEV (reference sequence). Trimming removed 4 bases at V and 9 bases at J, with 16 bases between. The CDR3 DNA reads TGTGCCAGCAGTTGGGGCCTTCCCAAGGGTTCACCCCTCCACTTT. The encoded protein is CASSWGLPKGSPLHF.

The chain couples TRBV27 to TRBJ2-3, with 8 bases fitting TRBD2. Germline V CDR1 and CDR2: MNHEY, SMNVEV (reference sequence). The ends lost 1 base at V and 4 bases at J; junction bases unmatched: 1. The length of the CDR3 is 14 residues. The CDR3 DNA is TGTGCCAGCAGTTTATGGACTAGCCCAGATACGCAGTATTTT. This translates into CASSLWTSPDTQYF.

The chain links TRBV3-1 (or the pseudogene TRBV3-2) to TRBJ2-2, with 7 bases that match TRBD1. V trimming: 3 bases; J trimming: 7 bases; junction bases outside the gene matches: 5. Germline V gene sequence: CDR1 LGHDT, CDR2 YNNKEL (reference sequence). The CDR3 is 14 amino acids. The CDR3 nucleotides read TGTGCCAGCAGCCAGTTACAGGGGATCGGGGAGCTGTTTTTT. Its protein product is CASSQLQGIGELFF.

V usage is TRBV6-6 and J usage is TRBJ2-2; D is possibly TRBD1 (6 bases). The CDR3 runs 13 residues. Germline CDR1 and CDR2: MNHNY and SVGAGI (reference sequence). V was trimmed by 6 bases and J by 1 base, leaving 6 bases between them. In DNA, the CDR3 is TGTGCCAGCAGGACAGGGAACACCGGGGAGCTGTTTTTT. It codes for CASRTGNTGELFF.

The CDR3 DNA sequence: TGTGCCAGCAGCTTACGGGACAAAATCAATGAGCAGTTCTTC. This gives the protein CASSLRDKINEQFF. J is TRBJ2-1 and V is TRBV7-9; D might be TRBD1 (6 bases). V was trimmed by 2 bases and J by 6 bases, leaving 11 bases between them. This CDR3 contains 14 residues. CDR1 is SEHNR and CDR2 is FQNEAQ in the germline V gene (reference sequence).

This chain uses TRBV5-4 with TRBJ2-3; D perhaps matches TRBD2 (7 bases). V was shortened by 6 bases and J by 8 bases, with 19 bases between the two germline ends. The CDR3 has 14 residues. Germline-derived CDR1 and CDR2 are SGHNT and YYREEE (reference sequence). CDR3 DNA: TGTGCCAGCAAGGGGGGACTATCGGAACTTACGCAGTATTTT. This sequence encodes CASKGGLSELTQYF.

The gene calls are TRBV6-2 or TRBV6-3 and TRBJ1-3; D might be TRBD1 (5 bases). With 6 bases removed from V and 7 bases from J, the gap between germline ends came to 19 bases. This CDR3 spans 15 amino acids. Germline V gene lookup returns CDR1 MNHEY and CDR2 SVGEGT. DNA for the CDR3: TGTGCCAGCAGCCTCTTCTTGACCGGGGGGAACACCATATATTTT. This gives the protein CASSLFLTGGNTIYF.

In nucleotides, the CDR3 is TGTGCCAGTAGTATACCCCAGGAAGAGACCCAGTACTTC. Translation gives CASSIPQEETQYF. V usage is TRBV19 and J usage is TRBJ2-5; no definite D call. V shed 2 bases and J shed 3 bases, with 7 bases lying between them. Germline CDR1 is LNHDA and CDR2 is SQIVND (reference sequence). The CDR3 has 13 amino acids.

The chain employs TRBV28 and TRBJ1-1; D not resolved. CDR3 size: 13 residues. Germline V gives CDR1 MDHEN, CDR2 SYDVKM. V lost 7 bases to trimming and J lost 3 bases, with 12 bases between them. The CDR3 sequence is CASNPEGHTEAFF. As DNA, the CDR3 is TGTGCCAGCAACCCCGAGGGTCACACTGAAGCTTTCTTT.

The chain recombines TRBV25-1 with TRBJ2-1; D is possibly TRBD2 (6 bases). V was trimmed by 6 bases and J by 13 bases, leaving 19 bases between them. CDR1 is MGHDK and CDR2 is SYGVNS in the germline V gene. The CDR3 is 13 residues long. CDR3 sequence reads: CASRGGVETAQFF. CDR3 sequence (DNA): TGTGCCAGCAGGGGGGGAGTTGAGACAGCACAGTTCTTC.